The 17 T cell receptor beta chains presented below share a single source sample, sequenced in a study of CD8 T cells in ankylosing spondylitis (dated by TCRdb to 2016 to 2017). Libraries came from 5' RACE. Instrument used: Illumina HiSeq 2500. TCRdb applied fastp at Q25 and MiXCR to the public reads, then kept only in-frame beta chains. When rows share a CDR3 protein, they turn into one entry using the most common DNA and genes. The sample table shows about 200,000 distinct CDR3 sequences, and around 13% are seen once. Of the sample, 16% falls within the top ten clones. The sequencing input was blood, either unsorted or a sorted T cell fraction (not recorded which). These receptors originate from a male donor with ankylosing spondylitis or in good health (not recorded which).

As regards this clonotype: Germline and junction disagree at one end, which may indicate a read error. The chain has TRBV29-1 and TRBJ1-2; D is undetermined. The V gene's germline CDR1 is SQVTM and CDR2 ANQGSEA. The CDR3 spans 12 residues. DNA for the CDR3: TGCATCGTTGTGTTGGTGGACTATGGCTACACCTTC. Translating it yields CIVVLVDYGYTF.

The chain joins TRBV6-5 to TRBJ1-2; D not resolved. The CDR3 consists of 14 residues. The V and J ends lost 2 bases and 0 bases respectively, with 7 bases between them. Germline loops: CDR1 MNHEY, CDR2 SVGAGI. CDR3 amino acids: CASSYRGTNYGYTF. Written as DNA, the CDR3 is TGTGCCAGCAGTTACCGGGGAACTAACTATGGCTACACCTTC.

The chain combines TRBV14 with TRBJ2-7; 8 nucleotides line up with TRBD2. The J segment lost 2 bases and the V segment lost 4 bases, leaving 4 bases of the junction unmatched. The CDR3 totals 14 residues. The germline CDR1 and CDR2 sequences are SGHDN and FVKESK. DNA of the CDR3: TGTGCCAGCAGCCCGATAGCGGGACCCTACGAGCAGTACTTC. Encoded protein: CASSPIAGPYEQYF.

At least ten counts were recorded for this clonotype. The chain carries TRBV21-1 and TRBJ2-2; the D call of TRBD1 is as the table states it, not checked on the DNA. TRBV21-1 is an annotated pseudogene. This CDR3 comprises 17 residues. Here the CDR3 DNA reads TGTGCCAGAAGATTCCCCCCGGGTAATAAAAGCGCCGGGGAGCTGTTTTTT. Its protein is CARRFPPGNKSAGELFF.

This sequence joins TRBV29-1 and TRBJ1-4; D might be TRBD1 (5 bases). The germline V gene encodes CDR1 SQVTM and CDR2 ANQGSEA. The V gene lost 1 base and the J gene lost 8 bases, with 11 bases spanning the gap. The CDR3 loop spans 13 amino acids. The CDR3 region has the DNA TGCAGCGTTGAAGTGGGACCCGAGGAAAAACTGTTTTTT. Protein product: CSVEVGPEEKLFF.

In its sample, this clonotype was seen a few times. This chain connects TRBV4-1 to TRBJ2-7; a possible D gene is TRBD2 (6 bases). The CDR3 is 17 residues long. The germline CDR1 and CDR2 sequences are MGHRA and YSYEKL. Trimming stripped 0 bases from V and 1 base from J, with 16 bases between. The CDR3 region has the DNA TGCGCCAGCAGCCAAGATCCCTTCGGGGGTCCTTCCTACGAGCAGTACTTC. Translation: CASSQDPFGGPSYEQYF.

This clonotype was observed many times. CDR3 residues: CASSSPGGTDRRTDTQYF. CDR3 in DNA: TGTGCCAGCAGTTCTCCCGGAGGGACAGACCGACGCACAGATACGCAGTATTTT. The J gene is TRBJ2-3, the V gene TRBV12-3 or TRBV12-4; D is possibly TRBD1 (7 bases). Between the trimmed V and J ends, which lost 4 bases and 1 base, there was a span of 21 bases. The CDR3 has 18 amino acids.

This clonotype was observed a few times. The CDR3 loop reads CAGEGGEQFF. Written as DNA, the CDR3 is TGTGCCGGCGAGGGGGGGGAGCAGTTCTTC. The rearrangement uses TRBV2 and TRBJ2-1; possible D gene TRBD2, 7 bases. The germline gives CDR1 SNHLY, CDR2 FYNNEI. The CDR3 is 10 residues long. Trimming left V 11 bases short and J 10 bases short, with 12 bases between.

This clonotype was picked up many times. This sequence joins TRBV29-1 and TRBJ1-2; TRBD1 matches at 9 bases. The germline V gene encodes CDR1 SQVTM and CDR2 ANQGSEA. V dropped 6 bases and J dropped 7; count of bases not matched to a gene: 9. This CDR3 comprises 13 residues. The CDR3 DNA reads TGCAGCGTAACAACAGGGGGCGCGGGTGGCTACACCTTC. It specifies CSVTTGGAGGYTF.

This rearrangement joins TRBV20-1 to TRBJ2-7; D possibly matches TRBD1 or TRBD2 (6 bases each). V was clipped by 3 bases and J by 0 bases, with 9 bases between them. The CDR3 is 13 residues long. Germline CDR1 reads DFQATT; CDR2 reads SNEGSKA (reference sequence). The CDR3 DNA sequence: TGCAGTGCTAGGGAGGGGGGCTCCTACGAGCAGTACTTC. Its translation: CSAREGGSYEQYF.

This clonotype came up many times. The chain couples TRBV12-3 or TRBV12-4 to TRBJ2-2; 8 nucleotides line up with TRBD1. The J segment lost 6 bases and the V segment lost 8 bases, leaving 11 bases of the junction unmatched. The CDR3 length is 15 residues. CDR3 bases: TGTGCCAGCGGGGCCCGGACAGGGTGGTCCGGGGAGCTGTTTTTT. Translation: CASGARTGWSGELFF.

J is TRBJ1-1 and V is TRBV5-1; D is undetermined. The V end was cut by 7 bases, the J end by 5 bases, with 15 bases between. This CDR3 is built from 13 residues. CDR1 is SGHRS, CDR2 YFSETQ, per germline. CDR3 in amino acids: CASGPDGTTEAFF. The CDR3 bases are TGCGCCAGCGGTCCTGACGGTACAACTGAAGCTTTCTTT.

The CDR3 protein is CASSFTRTGGEYEQYF. The CDR3 region has the DNA TGTGCCAGCAGCTTTACTCGGACAGGGGGCGAATACGAGCAGTACTTC. The chain employs TRBV11-2 and TRBJ2-7; 11 nucleotides align to TRBD1. Trimming removed 3 bases from V and 4 bases from J; junction bases left unmatched: 8. The CDR3 is 16 residues long. Germline CDR1 SGHAT, CDR2 FQNNGV.

The chain is built from TRBV20-1 and TRBJ2-1; 8 bases are shared with TRBD2. Unmatched junction bases numbered 3, after V lost 2 bases and J lost 0 bases. The CDR3 consists of 15 residues. Looked up from germline, CDR1 is DFQATT and CDR2 is SNEGSKA (reference sequence). The CDR3 DNA sequence: TGCAGTGCTAGATCAAGCGGGAGCTCCTACAATGAGCAGTTCTTC. Residues: CSARSSGSSYNEQFF.

This clonotype was picked up many times. Here the CDR3 reads CASGDRGKTGELFF. The DNA for the CDR3 is TGTGCCAGCGGGGACAGGGGTAAAACCGGGGAGCTGTTTTTT. The chain is built from TRBV11-2 and TRBJ2-2, with 10 bases identical to TRBD1. Germline V CDR1 and CDR2: SGHAT, FQNNGV. The CDR3 has 14 residues. The ends lost 8 bases at V and 5 bases at J; junction bases unmatched: 5.

This clonotype was counted only a few times. V is TRBV12-3 or TRBV12-4 and J is TRBJ2-2; D uncertain. This CDR3 is 15 amino acids long. The germline V and J ends were trimmed by 0 bases and 7 bases, with 12 bases remaining between them. The CDR3, as DNA: TGTGCCAGCAGTTTAGCTGTGAGTTCCGGCGGGGAGCTGTTTTTT. Its protein product is CASSLAVSSGGELFF.

The table lists this clonotype with a few counts. The rearrangement links TRBV25-1 to TRBJ2-1; 8 bases fit TRBD1. Germline V CDR1 and CDR2: MGHDK, SYGVNS. Trimming cost V 2 bases and J 15 bases; bases outside gene matches: 9. There are 13 residues in the CDR3. The chain's CDR3 is CASSEPGQGLRFF. In nucleotides, the CDR3 is TGTGCCAGCAGTGAACCTGGACAGGGTCTGAGGTTCTTC.